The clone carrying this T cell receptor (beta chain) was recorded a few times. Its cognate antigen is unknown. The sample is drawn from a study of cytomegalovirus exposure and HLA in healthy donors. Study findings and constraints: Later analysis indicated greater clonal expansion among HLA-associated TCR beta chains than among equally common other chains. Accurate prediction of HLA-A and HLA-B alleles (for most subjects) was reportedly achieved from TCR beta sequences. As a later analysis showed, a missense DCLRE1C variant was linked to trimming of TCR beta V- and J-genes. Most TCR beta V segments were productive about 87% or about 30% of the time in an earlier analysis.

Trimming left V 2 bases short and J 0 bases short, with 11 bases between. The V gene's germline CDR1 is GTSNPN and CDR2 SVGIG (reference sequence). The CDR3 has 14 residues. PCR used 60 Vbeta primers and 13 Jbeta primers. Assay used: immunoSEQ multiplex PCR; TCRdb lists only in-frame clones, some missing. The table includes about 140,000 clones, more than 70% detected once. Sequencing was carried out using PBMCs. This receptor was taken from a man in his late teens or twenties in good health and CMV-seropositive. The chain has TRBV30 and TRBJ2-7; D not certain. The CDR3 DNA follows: TGTGCCTGGAGTATATCGGGTGGCTCCTACGAGCAGTACTTC. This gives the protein CAWSISGGSYEQYF.